These T cell receptor beta chains were read from a single sample in a study of chemoradiotherapy in HPV16-positive cancers. Libraries were prepared by immunoSEQ multiplex PCR; TCRdb keeps only in-frame clonotypes and omits some of them. The table records 7,000 or so clones, 75% to 90% of them present only once. The sequencing here drew on tumor tissue, taken from a patient who underwent chemoradiotherapy. Receptors were obtained from a human donor with HPV-associated anogenital cancer. The CDR3 runs from the conserved cysteine through the conserved F or W. The D gene is left open where the match is weak. Some rows mark clone size as missing; the rest say once, few, many or name a class of expanded clone.

D gene | J gene | V gene | clone size | CDR3 protein | CDR3 DNA
- | TRBJ1-5 | TRBV10-3 | - | CASSRGADNQPQHF | TGTGCCTCGAGTAGAGGGGCAGACAATCAGCCCCAGCATTTT
TRBD1 | TRBJ1-1 | TRBV10-3 | - | CAISEIGTGGEAFF | TGTGCCATCAGTGAGATAGGGACAGGGGGCGAAGCTTTCTTT
- | TRBJ2-7 | TRBV19 | once | CASAVGWGFYEQYF | TGTGCCAGCGCCGTTGGGTGGGGCTTCTACGAGCAGTACTTC
- | TRBJ2-5 | TRBV11-1 | - | CASSLGGVGETQYF | TGTGCCAGCAGCTTAGGGGGGGTCGGGGAGACCCAGTACTTC
TRBD2 | TRBJ2-7 | TRBV6-5 | - | CASGGGTNYEQYF | TGTGCCAGCGGAGGCGGGACTAACTACGAGCAGTACTTC
- | TRBJ2-7 | TRBV5-1 | - | CASSYLQGSNEQYF | TGCGCCAGCAGCTACCTCCAGGGGTCGAACGAGCAGTACTTC
- | TRBJ1-5 | TRBV4-2 | - | CASSQDLVQPQHF | TGTGCCAGCAGCCAAGATCTCGTCCAGCCCCAGCATTTT
TRBD1 | TRBJ1-1 | TRBV7-8 | - | CASSLVDRGLNTEAFF | TGTGCCAGCAGCTTGGTGGACAGGGGGCTGAACACTGAAGCTTTCTTT
- | TRBJ2-3 | TRBV25-1 | - | CASGPGGSTATDTQYF | TGTGCCAGCGGCCCGGGGGGCAGTACGGCCACAGATACGCAGTATTTT
- | TRBJ2-3 | TRBV29-1 | - | CSVEGLISTDTQYF | TGCAGCGTTGAAGGGCTGATATCCACAGATACGCAGTATTTT
TRBD1 | TRBJ1-3 | TRBV6-1 | - | CASSFNRGNTIYF | TGTGCCAGCAGTTTCAACAGGGGTAACACCATATATTTT
- | TRBJ2-2 | TRBV5-6 | - | CASSPTTAALNTGELFF | TGTGCCAGCAGCCCGACCACGGCGGCCCTAAACACCGGGGAGCTGTTTTTT
TRBD1 | TRBJ1-1 | TRBV2 | once | CASNSQGRDTEAFF | TGTGCCAGCAACTCACAGGGGCGGGACACTGAAGCTTTCTTT
- | TRBJ2-2 | TRBV13 | - | CASNIGFGELFF | TGTGCCAGCAACATCGGGTTTGGGGAGCTGTTTTTT
- | TRBJ2-2 | TRBV5-5 | once | CASNQEQGLTGELFF | TGTGCCAGCAATCAAGAACAGGGCTTAACCGGGGAGCTGTTTTTT
- | TRBJ1-3 | TRBV2 | - | CASSQESSGNTIYF | TGTGCCAGCTCACAGGAGAGCTCTGGAAACACCATATATTTT
TRBD1 | TRBJ2-7 | TRBV6-1 | - | CASSRQGAFLYEQYF | TGTGCCAGCAGTAGACAGGGGGCGTTTCTCTACGAGCAGTACTTC
- | TRBJ2-7 | TRBV28 | - | CASSLGLTYEQYF | TGTGCCAGCAGTTTGGGGCTGACATACGAGCAGTACTTC
- | TRBJ1-5 | TRBV5-1 | - | CASSPGLYSNQPQHF | TGCGCCAGCAGCCCCGGACTTTATAGCAATCAGCCCCAGCATTTT
- | TRBJ1-3 | TRBV6-5 | - | CASSYRGPGNTIYF | TGTGCCAGCAGTTACCGGGGGCCCGGAAACACCATATATTTT
- | TRBJ1-1 | TRBV27 | once | CASSSIGRGNTEAFF | TGTGCCAGCAGTTCCATTGGTAGGGGCAACACTGAAGCTTTCTTT
TRBD2 | TRBJ2-1 | TRBV9 | - | CASSVTSGRNEQFF | TGTGCCAGCAGCGTGACTAGCGGGAGAAATGAGCAGTTCTTC
- | TRBJ2-1 | TRBV11-2 | - | CASSLDLRNEQFF | TGTGCCAGCAGCTTAGATCTAAGAAATGAGCAGTTCTTC
- | TRBJ2-6 | TRBV19 | - | CASSRDSGANVLTF | TGTGCCAGTAGTCGGGACTCTGGGGCCAACGTCCTGACTTTC
- | TRBJ2-7 | TRBV9 | - | CASSVESSGALGSF | TGTGCCAGCAGCGTAGAGTCGAGTGGAGCTTTGGGATCGTTC
- | TRBJ2-7 | TRBV9 | - | CASSREGGGGFYEQYF | TGTGCCAGCAGTCGTGAAGGCGGAGGAGGGTTCTACGAGCAGTACTTC
TRBD1 | TRBJ1-1 | TRBV10-3 | - | CAITASLLQGEGEAFF | TGTGCCATCACGGCCAGCCTCTTACAGGGGGAGGGTGAAGCTTTCTTT
- | TRBJ1-2 | TRBV2 | - | CASRDGNWGDGYTF | TGTGCCAGCAGGGATGGCAACTGGGGCGATGGCTACACCTTC
- | TRBJ2-2 | TRBV30 | - | CAWGRLANTGELFF | TGTGCCTGGGGGAGACTAGCGAACACCGGGGAGCTGTTTTTT
- | TRBJ2-3 | TRBV11-3 | once | CASNTPGLTDTQYF | TGTGCCAGCAACACCCCAGGGTTGACAGATACGCAGTATTTT
- | TRBJ2-2 | TRBV7-2 | once | CASSLSRVTGELFF | TGTGCCAGCAGCCTTTCCAGGGTGACCGGGGAGCTGTTTTTT
- | TRBJ2-1 | TRBV27 | - | CASSLYGGEQFF | TGTGCCAGCAGTTTATATGGGGGTGAGCAGTTCTTC
TRBD2 | TRBJ2-3 | TRBV7-3 | - | CASSSGLDGDTQYF | TGTGCCAGCAGCTCAGGACTAGATGGAGATACGCAGTATTTT
TRBD2 | TRBJ2-2 | TRBV19 | - | CATGLAGNTGELFF | TGTGCCACCGGACTAGCGGGTAACACCGGGGAGCTGTTTTTT
- | TRBJ2-2 | TRBV6-5 | few | CASSSGDTGELFF | TGTGCCAGCAGTTCAGGAGACACCGGGGAGCTGTTTTTT
TRBD1 | TRBJ2-1 | TRBV25-1 | - | CASSGDSWGNEQFF | TGTGCCAGCAGTGGGGACAGCTGGGGCAATGAGCAGTTCTTC
- | TRBJ2-7 | TRBV5-5 | once | CASSWGVRPIPGYEQYF | TGTGCCAGCAGCTGGGGGGTGAGACCGATCCCAGGCTACGAGCAGTACTTC
- | TRBJ2-3 | TRBV7-9 | - | CASSLSSGDTQYF | TGTGCCAGCAGCCTCTCCTCCGGGGATACGCAGTATTTT
- | TRBJ2-5 | TRBV5-4 | - | CASSLGTVPGRETQYF | TGTGCCAGCAGCTTGGGGACGGTTCCGGGAAGAGAGACCCAGTACTTC
- | TRBJ1-5 | TRBV5-8 | - | CASSPGGSNQPQHF | TGTGCCAGCAGCCCCGGGGGTAGCAATCAGCCCCAGCATTTT
- | TRBJ1-2 | TRBV4-1 | - | CASSQEGTWGNNGYTF | TGCGCCAGCAGCCAAGAGGGTACCTGGGGCAATAACGGCTACACCTTC
TRBD1 | TRBJ2-3 | TRBV11-2 | - | CASSPTGMDTDTQYF | TGTGCCAGCAGCCCGACAGGGATGGATACAGATACGCAGTATTTT
- | TRBJ2-1 | TRBV27 | - | CASSLQPPGLFF | TGTGCCAGCAGCCTACAGCCCCCGGGACTGTTCTTC
- | TRBJ1-5 | TRBV7-7 | - | CASSLGSSGGEDQPQHF | TGTGCTAGCAGCTTAGGGTCAAGTGGGGGCGAGGACCAGCCCCAGCATTTT
TRBD2 | TRBJ2-7 | TRBV6-5 | - | CASSTLAGGPYEQYF | TGTGCCAGCAGCACCTTAGCGGGAGGTCCCTACGAGCAGTACTTC
- | TRBJ2-7 | TRBV5-4 | once | CASSTRGRSYEQYF | TGTGCCAGCAGCACCCGGGGACGCTCCTACGAGCAGTACTTC
- | TRBJ1-4 | TRBV15 | - | CATSRAPSEKLFF | TGTGCCACCAGCAGAGCCCCCTCCGAAAAACTGTTTTTT
- | TRBJ2-3 | TRBV20-1 | - | CRAGNADTQYF | TGCAGGGCGGGAAACGCAGATACGCAGTATTTT
- | TRBJ1-1 | TRBV7-9 | few | CASSPEGTANTEAFF | TGTGCCAGCAGCCCCGAGGGGACGGCGAACACTGAAGCTTTCTTT
- | TRBJ2-3 | TRBV11-3 | - | CASSLGDDTQYF | TGTGCCAGCAGCTTGGGGGATGATACGCAGTATTTT